The TCR beta chain under discussion was sequenced for a study of T cell responses to AZD1222 COVID-19 vaccine (dated by TCRdb to 2020 to 2022). Turning to the overall study: TCR sequencing was performed for about 240 trial participants, of whom some 200 were given two doses of AZD1222 and around 25 were given two doses of MenACWY control vaccine. Trial participants were enrolled by age into subgroups of 18-55, 56-69 and 70-plus years, and 148, 28 and 57 TCR-sequenced participants, respectively, were included in these subgroups. What the authors observed across the whole study: Reportedly, almost half of the unique spike-specific TCRs recognized epitopes lying outside the regions that are mutated in the B.1.351 and B.1.1.7 variants. Because no samples from the day 14 peak response were available, repertoires could be characterized only after the peak T cell response. Spike-specific TCR breadth and depth rose significantly after two AZD1222 doses compared with day 0 and with MenACWY recipients. The 56-69-year group was small, and its depth increase did not reach significance, likely because of low power. Most participants were white British and females outnumbered males, and the authors suggested that clonal diversity may have been underestimated. The vaccine-associated CD4 TCRs covered the entire spike protein, and the dominant responses fell in regions 160-218 and 743-854. Conclusions about previously exposed vaccinees are limited because only five to seven AZD1222 recipients were SARS-CoV-2 seropositive at baseline.

Explained via the paper, the time point label denotes: about 28 days (+/-7) after the second vaccine dose. AZD1222 recipients with second doses at about 4 weeks or about 12 weeks were pooled, because spike-specific TCR depth and breadth did not differ between schedules. Vaccinee samples came from UK trials COV001 and COV002, including a single-blind randomized controlled phase 2/3 trial of AZD1222 (ChAdOx1 nCoV-19) in healthy adults. Trial participant PBMC samples were collected at day 0 and day 28 after the second dose for TCRbeta chain sequencing. The CDR3 regions of human TCRbeta chains were analyzed by immunosequencing. Processing in the source paper ran as follows. Repertoire TCRs were checked for matches against a reference library of SARS-CoV-2-specific TCRs that had been generated using the MIRA antigen-specificity platform. Breadth meant the fraction of unique TCRs that were SARS-CoV-2-associated, whereas depth meant the fraction of total T cells that were SARS-CoV-2-associated. Using the MIRA data, each spike-specific TCR was assigned both to the spike region to which the TCR was reactive and to a CD4 or CD8 class. Log10-transformed breadth and depth values were compared by one-way ANOVA with Sidak's multiple comparisons tests. TCRdb retrieved this table from immuneACCESS and kept in-frame rearrangements only. Not all clones are present; in checked studies, unresolved V genes account for under half, and no reason is known for the remainder. V, J and clone size reflect that table, while D and trimming were determined from the DNA. The sample has tens of thousands of clones on record, roughly 91% of them singletons. Approximately 5% of the sample belongs to the ten largest clones.

Trimming takes 4 bases from V and 6 bases from J, and the germline ends sit 16 bases apart. Including the terminal cysteine and phenylalanine, the CDR3 comprises 14 residues. CDR3 DNA only is kept here, 42 bases in frame from base 1. The germline V gene provides CDR1 SGHDT and CDR2 YYEEEE. Concerning this clone itself: Its antigen specificity is not known. No base-level quality is on record; no much larger clone is a single base apart.

The origin of this receptor is an adult who received the AZD1222 COVID-19 vaccine. The V and J genes are TRBV5-6 and TRBJ1-2; the D gene lacks a confident call. Sample: peripheral blood, taken 28 days after the second AZD1222 dose. The CDR3 region has the sequence CASSRQNSAHGYTF. The nucleotide sequence is TGTGCCAGCAGCAGACAAAATTCTGCCCATGGCTACACCTTC.